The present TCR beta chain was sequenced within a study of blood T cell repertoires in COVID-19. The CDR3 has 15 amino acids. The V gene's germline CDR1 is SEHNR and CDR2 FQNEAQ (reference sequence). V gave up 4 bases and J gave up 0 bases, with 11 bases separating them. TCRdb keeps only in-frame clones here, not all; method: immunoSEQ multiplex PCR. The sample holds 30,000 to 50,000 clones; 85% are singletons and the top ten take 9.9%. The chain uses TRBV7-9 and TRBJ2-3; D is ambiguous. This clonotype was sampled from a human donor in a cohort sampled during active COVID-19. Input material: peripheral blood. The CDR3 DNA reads TGTGCCAGCAGCTCTACTGAAACTAGCACAGATACGCAGTATTTT. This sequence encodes CASSSTETSTDTQYF. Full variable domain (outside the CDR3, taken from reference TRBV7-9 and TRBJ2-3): DTGVSQNPRHKITKRGQNVTFRCDPISEHNRLYWYRQTLGQGPEFLTYFQNEAQLEKSRLLSDRFSAERPKGSFSTLEIQRTEQGDSAMYLCASSSTETSTDTQYFGPGTRLTVL.